These T cell receptor beta chains were read from a single sample in a study of shared clonotypes between healthy human individuals. Sequencing used immunoSEQ multiplex PCR; TCRdb keeps in-frame clones, though not all of them. This sample has 1.6 million or so clones, with approximately 98.5% found just once. What was sequenced was naive CD4+ T cells sorted from blood. Every receptor here comes from a man aged 30 to 39 in good health. Both conserved end residues are part of each CDR3. D genes are given only for firm matches. A row's size may be missing; if present it is once, few, many or a size class.

abundance: NA; v_gene: TRBV28; j_gene: TRBJ2-2; d_gene: NA; CDR3nt: TGTGCCAGCAGTTTAATTGGCAGGGCCCCCGGGGAGCTGTTTTTT; CDR3aa: CASSLIGRAPGELFF
abundance: NA; v_gene: TRBV28; j_gene: TRBJ2-7; d_gene: TRBD1; CDR3nt: TGTGCCAGCAGTTCCGACAGGGTCTTGTACGAGCAGTACTTC; CDR3aa: CASSSDRVLYEQYF
abundance: NA; v_gene: TRBV29-1; j_gene: TRBJ2-3; d_gene: NA; CDR3nt: TGCAGCGTTGTGCGGGCTGGAGATACGCAGTATTTT; CDR3aa: CSVVRAGDTQYF
abundance: NA; v_gene: TRBV18; j_gene: TRBJ2-7; d_gene: NA; CDR3nt: TGTGCCAGCTCACCTCTGGGGGCATTCGGCGAGCAGTACTTC; CDR3aa: CASSPLGAFGEQYF
abundance: NA; v_gene: TRBV12-5; j_gene: TRBJ2-7; d_gene: NA; CDR3nt: TGTGCTAGTGGTTTACAGGGTCAAGGCGAGCAGTACTTC; CDR3aa: CASGLQGQGEQYF
abundance: NA; v_gene: TRBV9; j_gene: TRBJ1-3; d_gene: NA; CDR3nt: TGTGCCAGCAGCGCAGACAGAGTATCTGGAAACACCATATATTTT; CDR3aa: CASSADRVSGNTIYF
abundance: NA; v_gene: TRBV7-9; j_gene: TRBJ1-3; d_gene: TRBD1; CDR3nt: TGTGCCAGCAGCCCGACAGGGGCTGGAAACACCATATATTTT; CDR3aa: CASSPTGAGNTIYF
abundance: NA; v_gene: TRBV7-2; j_gene: TRBJ2-7; d_gene: NA; CDR3nt: TGTGCCAGCAGCTTAGCCGGCGGGCGTAGCTCCTACGAGCAGTACTTC; CDR3aa: CASSLAGGRSSYEQYF
abundance: once; v_gene: TRBV7-9; j_gene: TRBJ2-1; d_gene: NA; CDR3nt: TGTGCCAGCAGCTTTGACAGCTCCTACAATGAGCAGTTCTTC; CDR3aa: CASSFDSSYNEQFF
abundance: NA; v_gene: TRBV4-2; j_gene: TRBJ1-4; d_gene: TRBD1; CDR3nt: TGTGCCAGCAGCCAAGAAGGCAGGGGGCGAACTAATGAAAAACTGTTTTTT; CDR3aa: CASSQEGRGRTNEKLFF
abundance: once; v_gene: TRBV7-2; j_gene: TRBJ2-7; d_gene: NA; CDR3nt: TGTGCCAGCAGCTTACAGCCTCTCTACGAGCAGTACTTC; CDR3aa: CASSLQPLYEQYF
abundance: NA; v_gene: TRBV28; j_gene: TRBJ2-7; d_gene: NA; CDR3nt: TGTGCCAGCAGTTTAGGAGGGATGGATTACGAGCAGTACTTC; CDR3aa: CASSLGGMDYEQYF
abundance: NA; v_gene: TRBV9; j_gene: TRBJ2-5; d_gene: NA; CDR3nt: TGTGCCAGCAGCTTACAGGGATCAGAGACCCAGTACTTC; CDR3aa: CASSLQGSETQYF
abundance: NA; v_gene: TRBV6-5; j_gene: TRBJ2-7; d_gene: TRBD1; CDR3nt: TGTGCCAGCACCCTTACACAGGGGGCGCGTAAGTACTTC; CDR3aa: CASTLTQGARKYF
abundance: NA; v_gene: TRBV27; j_gene: TRBJ1-2; d_gene: NA; CDR3nt: TGTGCCAGCAGTTTAGGAGAGGGAATACCCGGGAAGGGCTACACCTTC; CDR3aa: CASSLGEGIPGKGYTF
abundance: NA; v_gene: TRBV11-2; j_gene: TRBJ2-1; d_gene: NA; CDR3nt: TGTGCCGTCTTGGGCTCCTACAATGAGCAGTTCTTC; CDR3aa: CAVLGSYNEQFF
abundance: NA; v_gene: TRBV18; j_gene: TRBJ2-2; d_gene: NA; CDR3nt: TGTGCCAGCTCACCAGCAGGCGGGCAGCCGACCGGGGAGCTGTTTTTT; CDR3aa: CASSPAGGQPTGELFF
abundance: NA; v_gene: TRBV10-3; j_gene: TRBJ1-5; d_gene: NA; CDR3nt: TGTGCCATCAGTGAGTCCGTTTCATCAGTTTTTACGCCCCAGCATTTT; CDR3aa: CAISESVSSVFTPQHF
abundance: NA; v_gene: TRBV5-1; j_gene: TRBJ1-1; d_gene: NA; CDR3nt: TGCGCCAGCAGCTCGAACGGGGCCGGAAGCACTGAAGCTTTCTTT; CDR3aa: CASSSNGAGSTEAFF
abundance: once; v_gene: TRBV6-5; j_gene: TRBJ2-5; d_gene: NA; CDR3nt: TGTGCCAGCAGTCCTCGGTGGGGAGAGACCCAGTACTTC; CDR3aa: CASSPRWGETQYF
abundance: NA; v_gene: TRBV4-3; j_gene: TRBJ2-1; d_gene: NA; CDR3nt: TGCGCCAGCAGCCGCCTGGGGAACGGGAGAATCAATGAGCAGTTCTTC; CDR3aa: CASSRLGNGRINEQFF
abundance: NA; v_gene: TRBV5-6; j_gene: TRBJ2-5; d_gene: NA; CDR3nt: TGTGCCAGCAGCTTTTCGGGGGCGGAGACCCAGTACTTC; CDR3aa: CASSFSGAETQYF
abundance: NA; v_gene: TRBV6-4; j_gene: TRBJ1-5; d_gene: NA; CDR3nt: TGTGCCAGCAGCAGGGAATCCAATCAGCCCCAGCATTTT; CDR3aa: CASSRESNQPQHF
abundance: NA; v_gene: TRBV10-3; j_gene: TRBJ2-3; d_gene: TRBD1; CDR3nt: TGTGCCATCAGTGAGAGGGGGCCCGGCACAGATACGCAGTATTTT; CDR3aa: CAISERGPGTDTQYF
abundance: NA; v_gene: TRBV15; j_gene: TRBJ2-1; d_gene: TRBD1; CDR3nt: TGTGCCACCAGCAGGGACAGGGGCCTATCCTACAATGAGCAGTTCTTC; CDR3aa: CATSRDRGLSYNEQFF
abundance: once; v_gene: TRBV5-1; j_gene: TRBJ1-1; d_gene: TRBD1; CDR3nt: TGCGCCAGCAGCTTGGACAGGGGGCGTCAGGCTTTCTTT; CDR3aa: CASSLDRGRQAFF
abundance: NA; v_gene: TRBV7-7; j_gene: TRBJ2-1; d_gene: NA; CDR3nt: TGTGCCAGCAGCTTACGGGTGGGGGAGCCGTGGGATGAGCAGTTCTTC; CDR3aa: CASSLRVGEPWDEQFF
abundance: once; v_gene: TRBV28; j_gene: TRBJ1-5; d_gene: NA; CDR3nt: TGTGCCAGCAGTCCCCCACCGGGGGTGCAGCCCCAGCATTTT; CDR3aa: CASSPPPGVQPQHF
abundance: NA; v_gene: TRBV7-9; j_gene: TRBJ2-3; d_gene: TRBD2; CDR3nt: TGTGCCAGCAGCCTAGCGGCAGATACGCAGTATTTT; CDR3aa: CASSLAADTQYF
abundance: NA; v_gene: TRBV6-5; j_gene: TRBJ2-1; d_gene: TRBD1; CDR3nt: TGTGCCAGCAGTACCGGACAGGGATTATGGCAGTTCTTC; CDR3aa: CASSTGQGLWQFF
abundance: once; v_gene: TRBV9; j_gene: TRBJ1-2; d_gene: NA; CDR3nt: TGTGCCAGCAGCGTAGCTGCAGACTACTATGGCTACACCTTC; CDR3aa: CASSVAADYYGYTF
abundance: NA; v_gene: TRBV6-1; j_gene: TRBJ2-3; d_gene: NA; CDR3nt: TGTGCCAGCAGTGAAGGATATGGGCGGTTTTCTCGGGCGCAGTATTTT; CDR3aa: CASSEGYGRFSRAQYF
abundance: NA; v_gene: TRBV25-1; j_gene: TRBJ2-5; d_gene: NA; CDR3nt: TGTGCCAGCAGTGACCGGACAGAAGAGACCCAGTACTTC; CDR3aa: CASSDRTEETQYF
abundance: NA; v_gene: TRBV5-1; j_gene: TRBJ2-1; d_gene: NA; CDR3nt: TGCGCCAGCAGCTTGGGAGTGGATTCCTACAATGAGCAGTTCTTC; CDR3aa: CASSLGVDSYNEQFF
abundance: NA; v_gene: TRBV11-2; j_gene: TRBJ1-1; d_gene: NA; CDR3nt: TGTGCCAGCAGCCGCCGAGGGTTGGCGGACACTGAAGCTTTCTTT; CDR3aa: CASSRRGLADTEAFF
abundance: NA; v_gene: TRBV5-1; j_gene: TRBJ1-1; d_gene: NA; CDR3nt: TGCGCCAGCAGCCCCGGGACGCCAGCCGGAAACACTGAAGCTTTCTTT; CDR3aa: CASSPGTPAGNTEAFF
abundance: NA; v_gene: TRBV5-1; j_gene: TRBJ1-1; d_gene: NA; CDR3nt: TGCGCCAGCAGCTTGGTTGTCCGAAGGGGAAGTACTGAAGCTTTCTTT; CDR3aa: CASSLVVRRGSTEAFF
abundance: NA; v_gene: TRBV5-8; j_gene: TRBJ1-2; d_gene: NA; CDR3nt: TGTGCCAGCAGCTTGGCCGGCGTCAGGGGTCGGGGTGGCTACACCTTC; CDR3aa: CASSLAGVRGRGGYTF
abundance: NA; v_gene: TRBV4-2; j_gene: TRBJ1-1; d_gene: NA; CDR3nt: TGTGCCAGCAGCCAAGACTCTCGAGGAAGGGAAGCTTTCTTT; CDR3aa: CASSQDSRGREAFF
abundance: once; v_gene: TRBV5-4; j_gene: TRBJ2-7; d_gene: NA; CDR3nt: TGTGCCAGCAGCCCCCGGTTTGACTCCTACGAGCAGTACTTC; CDR3aa: CASSPRFDSYEQYF
abundance: NA; v_gene: TRBV6-6; j_gene: TRBJ1-1; d_gene: TRBD1; CDR3nt: TGTGCCAGCAGTTACTCGACAGGGGTGAACACTGAAGCTTTCTTT; CDR3aa: CASSYSTGVNTEAFF